The rows below give T cell receptor beta chains drawn from one sample of a study of control samples from healthy donors and cancer patients. The table came from immunoSEQ multiplex PCR; TCRdb's copy has only in-frame clones and leaves some out. Here the sample spans 150,000 to 200,000 clones, around 90% being singletons. Sequencing was done on a sample of blood. These receptors were taken from a woman under 40 in good health. The CDR3 runs from the conserved cysteine through the conserved F or W. A D gene is named only where the DNA matches it firmly. Not every row has a clone size; where given, it reads once, few, many or a size class.

V gene	D gene	clone size	J gene	CDR3 length	CDR3 protein	CDR3 DNA
TRBV6-5	-	few	TRBJ1-2	13	CASSYDSNYGYTF	TGTGCCAGCAGTTACGACAGCAACTATGGCTACACCTTC
TRBV19	-	-	TRBJ1-1	13	CASSSWGDTEAFF	TGTGCCAGTAGTAGTTGGGGAGACACTGAAGCTTTCTTT
TRBV4-2	-	-	TRBJ1-2	14	CASSQEQGDYGYTF	TGTGCCAGCAGCCAAGAACAGGGAGACTATGGCTACACCTTC
TRBV24-1	-	-	TRBJ1-5	12	CATSDGPRAQHF	TGTGCCACCAGTGATGGGCCGAGGGCCCAGCATTTT
TRBV6-5	-	-	TRBJ1-2	16	CASSYSWSGGHYGYTF	TGTGCCAGCAGTTACTCGTGGAGTGGAGGGCATTATGGCTACACCTTC
TRBV9	-	-	TRBJ1-4	18	CASSRTDRTTATNEKLFF	TGTGCCAGCAGCCGTACCGACAGGACCACGGCAACTAATGAAAAACTGTTTTTT
TRBV3-1/TRBV3-2	-	-	TRBJ2-2	14	CASSLGGPTGELFF	TGTGCCAGCAGCCTCGGGGGACCCACCGGGGAGCTGTTTTTT
TRBV27	-	once	TRBJ1-1	13	CASSSRMNTEAFF	TGTGCCAGCAGTTCGAGGATGAACACTGAAGCTTTCTTT
TRBV28	-	-	TRBJ2-7	15	CASSLRAKGSYEQYF	TGTGCCAGCAGTTTAAGGGCGAAGGGGTCCTACGAGCAGTACTTC
TRBV7-8	-	-	TRBJ2-1	12	CASSLRQAWRFF	TGTGCCAGCAGCTTACGGCAGGCGTGGAGGTTCTTC
TRBV30	-	-	TRBJ1-1	13	CAWSSDRNTEAFF	TGTGCCTGGAGCTCGGACAGAAACACTGAAGCTTTCTTT
TRBV28	-	-	TRBJ1-2	16	CASTRRTGGAKYGYTF	TGTGCCAGCACTCGCAGAACCGGGGGGGCAAAGTATGGCTACACCTTC
TRBV30	TRBD2	-	TRBJ2-3	15	CAWSSAGLGTDTQYF	TGTGCCTGGAGTTCAGCGGGGTTAGGGACAGATACGCAGTATTTT
TRBV9	-	-	TRBJ1-2	12	CASSVGVYGYTF	TGTGCCAGCAGCGTCGGGGTTTATGGCTACACCTTC
TRBV19	TRBD1	-	TRBJ1-3	19	CATHIGTGQGASVGNTIYF	TGTGCCACCCACATTGGAACGGGACAGGGGGCCTCGGTTGGAAACACCATATATTTT
TRBV6-5	TRBD2	few	TRBJ2-3	15	CASSYSTSGTDTQYF	TGTGCCAGCAGTTACTCGACTAGCGGCACAGATACGCAGTATTTT